This entry lists 6 T cell receptor beta chains sequenced from one sample in a study of CD8+ T cells in alopecia areata. RNA was extracted and reverse transcribed into cDNA as the sequencing template. This table comes from immunoSEQ multiplex PCR, and its TCRdb copy is limited to in-frame clones, with some not included. Singletons are absent from the sample, which has about 110,000 clones. Material: lesional skin. The receptors were sampled from a C3H/HeJ mouse with alopecia areata. Mice of this strain are of MHC haplotype H2-k.

To note about this clone: Mouse gene names apply. The DNA ends 4 residues before the CDR3 does, and the rest of the CDR3 is filled in from the germline J gene. The chain links TRBV16 to TRBJ2-7, with D possibly matching TRBD1 (6 bases). Germline V gives CDR1 SGHSA, CDR2 FRNQAP. The CDR3 is 15 residues long. V was shortened by 6 bases and J by 0 bases, with 15 bases between the two germline ends. CDR3 DNA, as far as it was read: TGTGCAAGCAGTTCCGGACAGAAAAACTCCTAT. The encoded protein is CASSSGQKNSY. The CDR3 in its entirety is CASSSGQKNSYEQYF.

This clone was seen only a few times. A much larger clonotype is one base distant, so this may be a read error. Gene names refer to mouse genes. The read ends 4 residues shy of where the CDR3 ends; the end is completed using the germline J gene. The V call is TRBV17, the J call TRBJ2-2, with D possibly being TRBD1 (5 bases). Germline V gene sequence: CDR1 MNHDT, CDR2 YYDKIL. V was shortened by 5 bases and J by 5 bases, with 6 bases between the two germline ends. The CDR3 runs to 12 residues. CDR3 in amino acids: CASSAGTGQLYF. The CDR3 DNA, read in part, is TGTGCTAGCAGTGCAGGGACCGGG. The whole variable domain, remainder taken from reference TRBV17 and TRBJ2-2, is DTTVKQNPRYKLARVGKPVNLICSQTMNHDTMYWYQKKPNQAPKLLLFYYDKILNREADTFEKFQSSRPNNSFCSLYIGSAGLEYSAMYLCASSAGTGQLYFGEGSKLTVL.

About this clone: Here the gene names and germline are mouse. CDR3 DNA, as far as it was read: TGTGCCAGCGGTGATGCTTGGGGGGCCGGCTCCTAT. This sequence encodes CASGDAWGAGSY. The complete CDR3 sequence is CASGDAWGAGSYEQYF. The chain combines TRBV13-2 with TRBJ2-7; D is perhaps TRBD2 (7 bases). Coverage ceases 4 residues before the CDR3 finishes, and the germline J gene fills in the end. Germline CDR1 NNHNN, CDR2 SYGAGS (reference sequence). Trimming stripped 0 bases from V and 0 bases from J, with 13 bases between. The CDR3 loop spans 16 amino acids.

This clone was recorded a few times. At residue 14, the DNA translation does not agree with TCRdb's protein; the protein displayed here is the one encoded by the DNA. The germline and genes are mouse ones. The read ends 3 residues early relative to the CDR3; the germline J gene fills the gap. The J gene is TRBJ1-6, the V gene TRBV13-3; weak D call: TRBD1 (6 bases). TRBJ1-6 is an open reading frame whose function is uncertain. The CDR3 spans 17 residues. CDR1 is NNHDY and CDR2 is SYVADS in the germline V gene. The sequenced CDR3 bases are TGTGCCAGCAGTGAGGGGGACATCCTTTCCTATACTTCGCCC. Its translation is CASSEGDILSYTSP. The whole CDR3 is CASSEGDILSYTSPLYF.

A remark on this clone: Genes and germline are mouse. Read sequence stops 4 residues before the CDR3 end, and the germline J gene provides the missing end. The genes are TRBV1 and TRBJ2-5; 9 bases are a match to TRBD1. The junction had 3 bases not matched to a gene; V was cut back by 0 bases and J by 2 bases. The CDR3 spans 16 residues. CDR1 NSQYPW and CDR2 LRSPGD come from the germline V gene (reference sequence). The CDR3 reads CTCSADTTGGQDTQYF. The DNA read from the CDR3 is TGCACCTGCAGTGCAGATACGACAGGGGGCCAAGAC.

This clone has just a few counts. Gene and germline names: mouse. The missing CDR3 end, 4 residues past where the read stops, is filled in from the germline J gene. The chain uses TRBV13-3 and TRBJ2-3, with TRBD1 matching over 9 bases. V lost 8 bases to trimming and J lost 1 base; unmatched junction nucleotides: 2. There are 13 residues in the CDR3. Germline CDR1 NNHDY, CDR2 SYVADS. The CDR3 bases that were read are TGTGCCAGTGGGGACAGGGGTGCAGAA. Translation gives CASGDRGAE. The full CDR3 protein reads CASGDRGAETLYF.